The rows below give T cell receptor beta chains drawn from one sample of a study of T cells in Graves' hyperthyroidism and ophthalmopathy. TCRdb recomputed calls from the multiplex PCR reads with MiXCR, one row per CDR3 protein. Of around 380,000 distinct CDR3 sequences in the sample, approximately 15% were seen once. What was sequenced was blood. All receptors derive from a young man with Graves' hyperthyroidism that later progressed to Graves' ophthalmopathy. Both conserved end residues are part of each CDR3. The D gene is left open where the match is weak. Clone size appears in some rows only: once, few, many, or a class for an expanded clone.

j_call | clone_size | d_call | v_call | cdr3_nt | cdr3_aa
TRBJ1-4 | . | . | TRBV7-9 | TGTGCCAGCAGACTAGGGACAAATCTTGGTGAAGAACTGTTTTTT | CASRLGTNLGEELFF
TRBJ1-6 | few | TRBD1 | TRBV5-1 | TGCGCCAGCAGGATCGTGACAGGGGATTCACCCCTCCACTTT | CASRIVTGDSPLHF
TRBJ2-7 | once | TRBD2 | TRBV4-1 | TGCGCCAGCAGCCCCAAGATTGGAGCGGGGGGCTACGAGCAGTACTTC | CASSPKIGAGGYEQYF
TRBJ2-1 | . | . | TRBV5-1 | TGCGCCAGCAGCTTGGGCGGGTTACAGAATGAGCAGTTCTTC | CASSLGGLQNEQFF
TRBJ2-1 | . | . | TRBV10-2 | TGCGCCAGCAGTGGGAGGATTTCCTACAATGAGCAGTTCTTC | CASSGRISYNEQFF
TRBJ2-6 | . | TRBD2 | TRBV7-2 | TGTGCCAGCAGCCCTCACCCCTATAGCGGGGGGGCCTTTGGGGCCAACGTCCTGACTTTC | CASSPHPYSGGAFGANVLTF
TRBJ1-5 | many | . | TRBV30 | TGTGCCTGGAGTGGTTTTCGCAATCAGCCCCAGCATTTT | CAWSGFRNQPQHF
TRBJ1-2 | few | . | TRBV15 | TGTGCCACCAGCAGAGTCCCCCGAGAGGATGGCTACACCTTC | CATSRVPREDGYTF
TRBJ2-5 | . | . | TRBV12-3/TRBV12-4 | TGTGCCAGCAACTCCGCCCCAGGAGGGGAGACCCAGTACTTC | CASNSAPGGETQYF
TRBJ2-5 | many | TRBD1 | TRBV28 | TGTGCCAGCACCCGGGACAGCAGTCGCCGGGAGACCCAGTACTTC | CASTRDSSRRETQYF
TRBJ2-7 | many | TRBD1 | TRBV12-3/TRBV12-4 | TGTGCCAGCAGTTTCACCGGGACAGGGTTCGAGCAGTACTTC | CASSFTGTGFEQYF
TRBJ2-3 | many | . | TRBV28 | TGTGCCAGCACCCTTAGGCGGGGGCCGAACACAGATACGCAGTATTTT | CASTLRRGPNTDTQYF
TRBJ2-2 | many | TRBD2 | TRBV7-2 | TGTGCCAGCAGCTACGGACGGGAGGGGAGGGCCGGGGAGCTGTTTTTT | CASSYGREGRAGELFF
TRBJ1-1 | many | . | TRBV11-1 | TGTGCCAGCAGCTTGAGTACACAGGCCACTATGAACACTGAAGCTTTCTTT | CASSLSTQATMNTEAFF
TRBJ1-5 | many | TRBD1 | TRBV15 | TGTGCCACCAGCAGACGCAGGGGACAGGGCAATCAGCCCCAGCATTTT | CATSRRRGQGNQPQHF
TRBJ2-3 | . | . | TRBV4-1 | TGCGCCAGCAGCCAGCAGGGCCAACCCAGTACGCAGTATTTT | CASSQQGQPSTQYF
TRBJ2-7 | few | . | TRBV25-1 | TGTGCCAGCAGTCGGGACGGAACCTACGAGCAGTACTTC | CASSRDGTYEQYF
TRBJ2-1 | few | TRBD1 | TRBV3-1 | TGTGCCAGCAGCCAAGTTGGCGTTTCGGGGACAGGAGCCCTCTACAATGAGCAGTTCTTC | CASSQVGVSGTGALYNEQFF
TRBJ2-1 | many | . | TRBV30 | TGTGCCTGGAGTGAGAATGAGCAGTTCTTC | CAWSENEQFF
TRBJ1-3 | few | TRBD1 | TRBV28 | TGTGCCAGCAGGCGACAGGGATTGGGCGGAAACACCATATATTTT | CASRRQGLGGNTIYF
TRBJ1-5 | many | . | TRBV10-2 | TGCGCCAGCAGCGCCCAAACCGCTTATAGCAATCAGCCCCAGCATTTT | CASSAQTAYSNQPQHF
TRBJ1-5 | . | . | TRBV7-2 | TGTGCCAGCAGCTTAGGGGCAGATTTCTATAGCAATCAGCCCCAGCATTTT | CASSLGADFYSNQPQHF
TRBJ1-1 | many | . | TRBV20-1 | TGCAGTGCGCGAGAAGGGGCCGACACTGAAGCTTTCTTT | CSAREGADTEAFF
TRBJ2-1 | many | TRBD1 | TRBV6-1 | TGTGCCAGCAGTTCCCCCGGGACAGGGTTAAATGAGCAGTTCTTC | CASSSPGTGLNEQFF
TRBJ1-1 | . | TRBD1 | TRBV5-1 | TGCGCCAGCAGCGGCGGACAGGGTAGCACTGAAGCTTTCTTT | CASSGGQGSTEAFF
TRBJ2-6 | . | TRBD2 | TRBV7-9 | TGTGCCAGCACCACAACTAGCGGGGGTCCTGGGGCCAACGTCCTGACTTTC | CASTTTSGGPGANVLTF
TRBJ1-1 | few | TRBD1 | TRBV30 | TGTGCCTGGAAACTCAGGACAGGGGGCCGGAGCACTGAAGCTTTCTTT | CAWKLRTGGRSTEAFF
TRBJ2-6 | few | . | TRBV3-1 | TGTGCCAGCAGCCGTCCGGGGTCTGGGGCCAACGTCCTGACTTTC | CASSRPGSGANVLTF
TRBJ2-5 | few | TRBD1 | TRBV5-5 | TGTGCCAGCAGCTTGAGGGACAGGGGCCCAATTCAAGAGACCCAGTACTTC | CASSLRDRGPIQETQYF
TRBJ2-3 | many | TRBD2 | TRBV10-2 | TGCGCCAGCAGTGAGTTGCGGGGGGCAGGAGATACGCAGTATTTT | CASSELRGAGDTQYF
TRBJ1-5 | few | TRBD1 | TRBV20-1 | TGCAGTGCTAGGGGACCTCGGACAGGGGACCAGCCCCAGCATTTT | CSARGPRTGDQPQHF
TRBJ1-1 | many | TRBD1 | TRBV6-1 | TGTGCCAGCAGTCTTAGACAGGGAGCGAACACTGAAGCTTTCTTT | CASSLRQGANTEAFF
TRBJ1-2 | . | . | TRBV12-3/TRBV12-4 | TGTGCCAGCAGTCCGACACCACTGGGCAGTGGCTACACCTTC | CASSPTPLGSGYTF
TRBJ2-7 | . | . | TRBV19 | TGTGCCAGTAGTATCCAAGGAGGACGAAGCTACGAGCAGTACTTC | CASSIQGGRSYEQYF
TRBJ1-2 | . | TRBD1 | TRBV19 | TGTGCCAGTAGTCCAGGACCAGGACAGGGCAGCCTAAGCAACTATGGCTACACCTTC | CASSPGPGQGSLSNYGYTF
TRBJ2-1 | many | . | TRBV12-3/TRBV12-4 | TGTGCCAGCAGTGGTCGAGGGGTCAATGAGCAGTTCTTC | CASSGRGVNEQFF
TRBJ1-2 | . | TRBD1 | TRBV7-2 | TGTGCCAGCAGCCTCTCCGGGACAGGCTTCTATGGCTACACCTTC | CASSLSGTGFYGYTF